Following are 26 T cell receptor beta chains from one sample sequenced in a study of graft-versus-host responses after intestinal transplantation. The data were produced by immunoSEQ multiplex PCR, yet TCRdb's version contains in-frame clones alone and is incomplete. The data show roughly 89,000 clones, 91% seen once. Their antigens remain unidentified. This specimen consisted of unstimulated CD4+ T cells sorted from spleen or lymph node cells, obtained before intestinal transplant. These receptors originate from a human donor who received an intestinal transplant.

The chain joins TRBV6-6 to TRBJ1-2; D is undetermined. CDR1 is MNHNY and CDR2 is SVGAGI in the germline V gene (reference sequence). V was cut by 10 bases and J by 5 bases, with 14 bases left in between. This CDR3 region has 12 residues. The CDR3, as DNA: TGTGCCACCGTGAACGGGGAGTATGGCTACACCTTC. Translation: CATVNGEYGYTF.

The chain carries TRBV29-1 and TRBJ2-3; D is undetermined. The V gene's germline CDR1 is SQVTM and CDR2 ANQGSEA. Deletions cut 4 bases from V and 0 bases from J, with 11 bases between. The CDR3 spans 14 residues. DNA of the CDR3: TGCAGCGTTGCGCCTGGGCATAGCACAGATACGCAGTATTTT. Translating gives CSVAPGHSTDTQYF.

In nucleotides, the CDR3 is TGTGCCAGCTCAGCGGGACTGTTGAACACTGAAGCTTTCTTT. Residues: CASSAGLLNTEAFF. This sequence joins TRBV18 and TRBJ1-1, with a possible D match to TRBD1 (5 bases). The CDR3 covers 14 residues. Looked up from germline, CDR1 is KGHSH and CDR2 is LQKENI. V was shortened by 5 bases and J by 0 bases, with 10 bases between the two germline ends.

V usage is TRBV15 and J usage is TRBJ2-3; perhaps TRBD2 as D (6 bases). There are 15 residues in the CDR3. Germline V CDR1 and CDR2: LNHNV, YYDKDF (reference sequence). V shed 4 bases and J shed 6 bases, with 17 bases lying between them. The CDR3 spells CATSMGRGTGDTQYF. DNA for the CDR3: TGTGCCACCAGCATGGGCCGGGGGACGGGGGATACGCAGTATTTT.

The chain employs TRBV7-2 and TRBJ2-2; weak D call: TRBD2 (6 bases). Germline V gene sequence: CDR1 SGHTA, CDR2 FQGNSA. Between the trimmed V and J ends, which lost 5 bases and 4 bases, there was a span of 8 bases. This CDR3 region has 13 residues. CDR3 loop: CASSVRGTGELFF. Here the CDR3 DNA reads TGTGCCAGCAGCGTGCGGGGCACCGGGGAGCTGTTTTTT.

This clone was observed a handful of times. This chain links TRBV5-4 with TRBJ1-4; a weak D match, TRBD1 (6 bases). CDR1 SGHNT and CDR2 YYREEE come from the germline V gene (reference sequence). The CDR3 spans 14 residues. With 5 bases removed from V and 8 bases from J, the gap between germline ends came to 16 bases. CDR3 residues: CASSPGQRGEKLFF. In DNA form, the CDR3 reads TGTGCCAGCAGTCCCGGACAGAGAGGAGAAAAACTGTTTTTT.

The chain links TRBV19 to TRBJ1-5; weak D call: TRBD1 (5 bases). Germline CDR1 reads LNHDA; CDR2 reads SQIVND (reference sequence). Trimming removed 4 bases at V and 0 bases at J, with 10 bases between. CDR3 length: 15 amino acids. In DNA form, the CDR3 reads TGTGCCAGTAGTACGACAGCAGATAGCAATCAGCCCCAGCATTTT. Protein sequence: CASSTTADSNQPQHF.

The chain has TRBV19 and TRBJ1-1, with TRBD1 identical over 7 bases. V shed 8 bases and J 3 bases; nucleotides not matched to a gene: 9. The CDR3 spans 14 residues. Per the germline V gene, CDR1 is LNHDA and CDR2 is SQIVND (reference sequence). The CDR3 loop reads CASHNRGQHTEAFF. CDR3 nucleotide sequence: TGTGCCAGTCATAACAGGGGACAGCACACTGAAGCTTTCTTT.

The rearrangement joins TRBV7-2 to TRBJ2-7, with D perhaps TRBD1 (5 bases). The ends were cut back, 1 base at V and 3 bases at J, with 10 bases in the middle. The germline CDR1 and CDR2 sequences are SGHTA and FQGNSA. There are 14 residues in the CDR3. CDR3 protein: CASSLVRTNYEQYF. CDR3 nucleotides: TGTGCCAGCAGCTTAGTGCGGACAAACTACGAGCAGTACTTC.

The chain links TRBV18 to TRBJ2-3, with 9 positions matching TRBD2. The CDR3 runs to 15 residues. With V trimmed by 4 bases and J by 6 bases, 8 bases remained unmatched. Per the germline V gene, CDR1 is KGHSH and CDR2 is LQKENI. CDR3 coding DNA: TGTGCCAGCTCACTTATAGCGGGGGCGTCGGATACGCAGTATTTT. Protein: CASSLIAGASDTQYF.

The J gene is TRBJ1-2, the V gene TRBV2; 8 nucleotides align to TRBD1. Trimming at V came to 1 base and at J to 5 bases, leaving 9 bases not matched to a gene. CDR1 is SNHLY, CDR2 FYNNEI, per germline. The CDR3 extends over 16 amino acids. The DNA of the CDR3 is TGTGCCAGCAGTGAAGGCGATGCAGGGGGCTATTATGGCTACACCTTC. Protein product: CASSEGDAGGYYGYTF.

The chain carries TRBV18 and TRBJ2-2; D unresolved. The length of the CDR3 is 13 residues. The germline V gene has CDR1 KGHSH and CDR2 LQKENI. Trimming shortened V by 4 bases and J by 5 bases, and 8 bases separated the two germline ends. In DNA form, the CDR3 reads TGTGCCAGCTCACAAACTCCGACCGGGGAGCTGTTTTTT. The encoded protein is CASSQTPTGELFF.

The DNA of the CDR3 is TGTGCCAGCAGTTACGACAGGTTAATGACCCAGTACTTC. Amino acids: CASSYDRLMTQYF. This sequence joins TRBV6-5 and TRBJ2-5, with D possibly matching TRBD1 (6 bases). The CDR3 is 13 amino acids. Germline values: CDR1 MNHEY, CDR2 SVGAGI. Trimming took 2 bases from V and 7 from J, leaving 11 bases between them.

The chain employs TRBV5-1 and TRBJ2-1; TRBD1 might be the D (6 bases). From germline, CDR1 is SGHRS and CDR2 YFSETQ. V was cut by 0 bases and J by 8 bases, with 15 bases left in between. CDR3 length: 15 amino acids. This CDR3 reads CASSLARVGGDEQFF. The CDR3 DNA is TGCGCCAGCAGCTTGGCCAGGGTAGGGGGTGATGAGCAGTTCTTC.

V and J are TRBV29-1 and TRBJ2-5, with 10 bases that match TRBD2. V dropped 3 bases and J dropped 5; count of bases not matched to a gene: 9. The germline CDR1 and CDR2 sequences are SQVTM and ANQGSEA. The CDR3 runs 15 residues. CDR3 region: CSVDLLAGSFETQYF. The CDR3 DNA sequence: TGCAGCGTTGACTTACTAGCGGGGTCGTTTGAGACCCAGTACTTC.

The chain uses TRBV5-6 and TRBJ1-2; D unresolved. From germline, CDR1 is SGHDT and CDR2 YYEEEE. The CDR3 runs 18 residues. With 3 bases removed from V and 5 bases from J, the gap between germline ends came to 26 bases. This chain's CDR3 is CASSYDSTMDPWHYGYTF. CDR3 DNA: TGTGCCAGCAGCTACGACTCCACCATGGATCCGTGGCATTATGGCTACACCTTC.

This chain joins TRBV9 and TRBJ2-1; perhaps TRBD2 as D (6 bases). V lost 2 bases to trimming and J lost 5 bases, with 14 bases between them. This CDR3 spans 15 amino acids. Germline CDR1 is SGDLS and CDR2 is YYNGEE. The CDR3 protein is CASSVDGERDNEQFF. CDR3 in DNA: TGTGCCAGCAGCGTCGACGGGGAGCGGGACAATGAGCAGTTCTTC.

Here the CDR3 reads CASSTTGNYGYTF. Written as DNA, the CDR3 is TGTGCCAGCAGTACGACAGGGAACTATGGCTACACCTTC. The chain couples TRBV27 to TRBJ1-2; 7 positions match TRBD1. This CDR3 region has 13 residues. J was trimmed by 2 bases and V by 5 bases; bases with no gene match: 2. Looked up from germline, CDR1 is MNHEY and CDR2 is SMNVEV (reference sequence).

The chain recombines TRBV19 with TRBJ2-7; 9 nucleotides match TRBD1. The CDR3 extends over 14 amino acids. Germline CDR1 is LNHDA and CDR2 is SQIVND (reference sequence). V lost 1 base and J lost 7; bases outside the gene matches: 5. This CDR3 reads CASSIVQGAGEQYF. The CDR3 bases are TGTGCCAGTAGTATAGTACAGGGGGCGGGGGAGCAGTACTTC.

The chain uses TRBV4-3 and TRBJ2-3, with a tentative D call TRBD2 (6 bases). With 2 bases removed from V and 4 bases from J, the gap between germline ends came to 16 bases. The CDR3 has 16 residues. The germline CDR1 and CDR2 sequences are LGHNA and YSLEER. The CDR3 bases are TGCGCCAGCAGCCAAAAGACTAGTCGAGTGGCAGATACGCAGTATTTT. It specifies CASSQKTSRVADTQYF.

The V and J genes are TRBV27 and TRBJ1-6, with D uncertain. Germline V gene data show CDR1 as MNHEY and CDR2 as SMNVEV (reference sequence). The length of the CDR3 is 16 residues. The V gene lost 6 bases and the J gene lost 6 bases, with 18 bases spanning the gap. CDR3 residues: CASSPWSTQFNSPLHF. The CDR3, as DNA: TGTGCCAGCAGCCCGTGGTCAACGCAGTTTAATTCACCCCTCCACTTT.

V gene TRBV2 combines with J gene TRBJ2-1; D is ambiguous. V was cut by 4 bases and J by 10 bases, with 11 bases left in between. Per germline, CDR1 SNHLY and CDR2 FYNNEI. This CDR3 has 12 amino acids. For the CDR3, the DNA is TGTGCCAGCAGTGCCCTATCTCGGGAGCAGTTCTTC. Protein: CASSALSREQFF.

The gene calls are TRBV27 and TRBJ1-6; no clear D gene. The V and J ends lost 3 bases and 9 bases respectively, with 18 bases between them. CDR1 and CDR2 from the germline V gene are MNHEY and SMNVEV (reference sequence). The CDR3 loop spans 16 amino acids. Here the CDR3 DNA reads TGTGCCAGCAGTTTTCTGCCGGGGAGTAGTGGTTCACCCCTCCACTTT. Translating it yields CASSFLPGSSGSPLHF.

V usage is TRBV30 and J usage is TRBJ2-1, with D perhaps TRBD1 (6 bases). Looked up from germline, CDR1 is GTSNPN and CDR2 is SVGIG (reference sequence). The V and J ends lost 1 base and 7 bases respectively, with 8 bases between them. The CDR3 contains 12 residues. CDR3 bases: TGTGCCTGGAGTGAACAGGGAAATGAGCAGTTCTTC. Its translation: CAWSEQGNEQFF.

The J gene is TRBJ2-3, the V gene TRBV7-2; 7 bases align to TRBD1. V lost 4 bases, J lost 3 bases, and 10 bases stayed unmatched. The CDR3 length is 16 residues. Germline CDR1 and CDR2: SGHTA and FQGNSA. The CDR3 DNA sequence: TGTGCCAGCAGCTCAAGACAGGGTTCCCTTACAGATACGCAGTATTTT. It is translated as CASSSRQGSLTDTQYF.

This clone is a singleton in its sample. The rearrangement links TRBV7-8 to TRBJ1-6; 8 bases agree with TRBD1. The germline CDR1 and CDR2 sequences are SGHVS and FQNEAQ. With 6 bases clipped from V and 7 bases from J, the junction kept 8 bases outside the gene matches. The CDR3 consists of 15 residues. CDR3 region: CASRGGQGKNSPLHF. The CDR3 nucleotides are TGTGCCAGCAGGGGAGGACAGGGAAAAAATTCACCCCTCCACTTT.